The T cell receptor (beta chain) under discussion was sequenced for a study of cytomegalovirus exposure and HLA in healthy donors. Overall study results and limits: According to a later analysis, most TCR beta chains associated with CMV appeared HLA-restricted. Among TCR beta chains of equal frequency, HLA-associated ones were more clonally expanded in a later analysis.

Primers included in the PCR were 60 Vbeta and 13 Jbeta primers. Measured with immunoSEQ multiplex PCR; TCRdb has only the in-frame clones, and not every one. The table has around 120,000 clones, over 60% seen once; the top ten hold roughly 5.9%. The CDR3 totals 14 residues. Germline V gene data show CDR1 as MGHDK and CDR2 as SYGVNS. V was cut by 3 bases and J by 3 bases, with 8 bases left in between. Of note for this clone: The antigen is not known.

The specimen was PBMCs. The V gene is TRBV25-1, the J gene TRBJ2-2; D may be TRBD2 (5 bases). This TCR derives from a woman aged 40-49 years in good health and CMV-seronegative. The CDR3 nucleotides are TGTGCCAGCAGTGACTGGCGGGACACCGGGGAGCTGTTTTTT. Amino acid sequence: CASSDWRDTGELFF.